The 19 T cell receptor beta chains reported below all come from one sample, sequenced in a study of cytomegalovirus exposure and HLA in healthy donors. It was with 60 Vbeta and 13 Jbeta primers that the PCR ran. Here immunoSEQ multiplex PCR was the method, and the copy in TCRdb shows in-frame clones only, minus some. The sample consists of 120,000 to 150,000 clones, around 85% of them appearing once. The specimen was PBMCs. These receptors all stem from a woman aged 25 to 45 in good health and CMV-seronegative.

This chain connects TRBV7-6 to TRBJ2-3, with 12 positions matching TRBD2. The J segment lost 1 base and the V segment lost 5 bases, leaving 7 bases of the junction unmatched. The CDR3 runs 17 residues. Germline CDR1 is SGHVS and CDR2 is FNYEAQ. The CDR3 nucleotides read TGTGCCAGCAGCCCACGGACTAGCGGGGCTCGCACAGATACGCAGTATTTT. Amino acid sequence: CASSPRTSGARTDTQYF.

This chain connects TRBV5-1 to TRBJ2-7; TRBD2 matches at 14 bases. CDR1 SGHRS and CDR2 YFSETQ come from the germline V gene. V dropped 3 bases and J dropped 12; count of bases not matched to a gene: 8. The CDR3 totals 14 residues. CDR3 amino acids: CASSSTGTSGRWYF. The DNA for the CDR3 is TGCGCCAGCAGCTCAACCGGGACTAGCGGGAGATGGTACTTC.

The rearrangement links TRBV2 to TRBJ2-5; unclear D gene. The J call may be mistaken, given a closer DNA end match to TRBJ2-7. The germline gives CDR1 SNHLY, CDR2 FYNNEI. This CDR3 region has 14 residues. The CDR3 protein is CASSEPRLDYEQYF. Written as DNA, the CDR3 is TGTGCCAGCAGTGAACCCCGGCTAGACTACGAGCAGTACTTC.

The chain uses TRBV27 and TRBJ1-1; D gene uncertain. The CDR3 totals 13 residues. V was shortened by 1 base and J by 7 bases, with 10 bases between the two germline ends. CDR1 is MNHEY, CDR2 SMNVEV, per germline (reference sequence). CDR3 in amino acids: CASSLLSVDEAFF. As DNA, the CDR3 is TGTGCCAGCAGTTTATTGTCGGTCGATGAAGCTTTCTTT.

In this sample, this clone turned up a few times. The CDR3 region is CASSLWGQANEKLFF. The CDR3 DNA sequence: TGTGCCAGCAGTTTATGGGGGCAGGCTAATGAAAAACTGTTTTTT. The chain uses TRBV27 and TRBJ1-4, with D tentatively TRBD1 (6 bases). The germline gives CDR1 MNHEY, CDR2 SMNVEV (reference sequence). V lost 1 base and J lost 3, with 9 bases in between. The CDR3 consists of 15 residues.

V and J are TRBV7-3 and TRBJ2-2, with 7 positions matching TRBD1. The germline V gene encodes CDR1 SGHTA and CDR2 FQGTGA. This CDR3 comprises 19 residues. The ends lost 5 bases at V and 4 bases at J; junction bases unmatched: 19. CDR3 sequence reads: CASSPFLFGTEPSTGELFF. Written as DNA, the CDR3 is TGTGCCAGCAGCCCCTTTCTATTCGGGACAGAGCCCAGCACCGGGGAGCTGTTTTTT.

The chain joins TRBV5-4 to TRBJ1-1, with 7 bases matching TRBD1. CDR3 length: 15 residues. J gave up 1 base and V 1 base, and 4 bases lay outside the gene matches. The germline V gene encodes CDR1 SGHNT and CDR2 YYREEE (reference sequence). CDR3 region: CASSLPHRGNTEAFF. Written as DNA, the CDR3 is TGTGCCAGCAGCTTGCCCCACAGGGGGAACACTGAAGCTTTCTTT.

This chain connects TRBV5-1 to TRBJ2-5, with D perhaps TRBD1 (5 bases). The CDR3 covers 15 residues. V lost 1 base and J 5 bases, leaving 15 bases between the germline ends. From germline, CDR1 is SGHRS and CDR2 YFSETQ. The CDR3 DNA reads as TGCGCCAGCAGCTTGAACACCCTGTCAGGGGAGACCCAGTACTTC. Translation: CASSLNTLSGETQYF. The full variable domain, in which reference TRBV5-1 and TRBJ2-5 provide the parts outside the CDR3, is KAGVTQTPRYLIKTRGQQVTLSCSPISGHRSVSWYQQTPGQGLQFLFEYFSETQRNKGNFPGRFSGRQFSNSRSEMNVSTLELGDSALYLCASSLNTLSGETQYFGPGTRLLVL.

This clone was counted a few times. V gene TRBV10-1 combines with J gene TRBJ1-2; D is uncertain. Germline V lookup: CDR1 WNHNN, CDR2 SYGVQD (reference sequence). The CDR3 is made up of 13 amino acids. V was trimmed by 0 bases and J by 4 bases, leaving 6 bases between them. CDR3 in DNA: TGCGCCAGCAGTGAGTCCGTACTCTATGGCTACACCTTC. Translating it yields CASSESVLYGYTF.

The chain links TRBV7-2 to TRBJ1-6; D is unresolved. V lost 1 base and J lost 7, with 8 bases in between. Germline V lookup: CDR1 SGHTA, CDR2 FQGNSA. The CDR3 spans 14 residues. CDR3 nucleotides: TGTGCCAGCAGCTTAGACGGCGGCAATTCACCCCTCCACTTT. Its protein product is CASSLDGGNSPLHF. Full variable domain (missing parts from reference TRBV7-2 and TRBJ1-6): GAGVSQSPSNKVTEKGKDVELRCDPISGHTALYWYRQSLGQGLEFLIYFQGNSAPDKSGLPSDRFSAERTGGSVSTLTIQRTQQEDSAVYLCASSLDGGNSPLHFGNGTRLTVT.

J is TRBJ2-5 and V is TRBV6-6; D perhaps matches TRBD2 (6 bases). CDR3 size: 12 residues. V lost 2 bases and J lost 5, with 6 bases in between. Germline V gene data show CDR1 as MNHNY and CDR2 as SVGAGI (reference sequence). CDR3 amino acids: CASSYGGETQYF. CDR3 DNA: TGTGCCAGCAGTTACGGGGGGGAGACCCAGTACTTC.

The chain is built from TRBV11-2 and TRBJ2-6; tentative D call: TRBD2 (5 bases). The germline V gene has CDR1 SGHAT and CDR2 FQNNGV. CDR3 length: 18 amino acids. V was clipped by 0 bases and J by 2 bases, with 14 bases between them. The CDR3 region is CASSLDGRRIPGANVLTF. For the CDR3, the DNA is TGTGCCAGCAGCTTAGATGGACGGAGGATCCCTGGGGCCAACGTCCTGACTTTC.

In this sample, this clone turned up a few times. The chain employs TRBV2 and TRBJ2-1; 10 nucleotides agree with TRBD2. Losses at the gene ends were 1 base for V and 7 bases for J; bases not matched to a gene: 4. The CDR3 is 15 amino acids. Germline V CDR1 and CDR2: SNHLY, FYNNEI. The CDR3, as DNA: TGTGCCAGCAGTGAAGAGGAACTAGCGGGGAATGAGCAGTTCTTC. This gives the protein CASSEEELAGNEQFF.

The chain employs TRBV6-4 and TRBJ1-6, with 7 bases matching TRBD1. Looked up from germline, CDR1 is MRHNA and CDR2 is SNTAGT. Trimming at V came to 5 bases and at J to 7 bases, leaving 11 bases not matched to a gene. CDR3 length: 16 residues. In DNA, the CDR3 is TGTGCCAGCAGTCCCGTTCGGGACAGAAGGAATTCACCCCTCCACTTT. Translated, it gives CASSPVRDRRNSPLHF.

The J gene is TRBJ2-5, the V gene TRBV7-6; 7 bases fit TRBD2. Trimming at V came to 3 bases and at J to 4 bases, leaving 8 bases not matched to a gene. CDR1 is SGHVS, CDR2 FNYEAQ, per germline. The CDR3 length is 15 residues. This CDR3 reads CASSLRGTGGETQYF. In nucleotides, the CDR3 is TGTGCCAGCAGCTTGAGGGGTACGGGGGGAGAGACCCAGTACTTC.

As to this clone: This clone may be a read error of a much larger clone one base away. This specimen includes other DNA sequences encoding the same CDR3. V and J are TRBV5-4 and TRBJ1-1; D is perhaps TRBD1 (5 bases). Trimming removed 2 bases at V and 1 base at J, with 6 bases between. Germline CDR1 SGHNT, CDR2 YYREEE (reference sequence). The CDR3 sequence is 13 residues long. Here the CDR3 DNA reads TGTGCCAGCAGCTTAACAGGGAACACTGAAGCTTTCTTT. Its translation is CASSLTGNTEAFF.

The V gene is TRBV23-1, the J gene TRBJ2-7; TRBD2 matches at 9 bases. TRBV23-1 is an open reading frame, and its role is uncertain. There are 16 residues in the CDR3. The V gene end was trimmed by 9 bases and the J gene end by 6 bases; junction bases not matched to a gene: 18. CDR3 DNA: TGCGCCAGAGACCGGGTAGCGGGAGTTGTAGAAGGCGAGCAGTACTTC. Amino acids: CARDRVAGVVEGEQYF.

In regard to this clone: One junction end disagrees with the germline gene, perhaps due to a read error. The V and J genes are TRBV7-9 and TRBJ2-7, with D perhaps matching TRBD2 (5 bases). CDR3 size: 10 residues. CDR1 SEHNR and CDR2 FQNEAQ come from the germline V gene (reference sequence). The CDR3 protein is CSSGLREQYF. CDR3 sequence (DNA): TGTTCCAGCGGACTCAGGGAGCAGTACTTC.

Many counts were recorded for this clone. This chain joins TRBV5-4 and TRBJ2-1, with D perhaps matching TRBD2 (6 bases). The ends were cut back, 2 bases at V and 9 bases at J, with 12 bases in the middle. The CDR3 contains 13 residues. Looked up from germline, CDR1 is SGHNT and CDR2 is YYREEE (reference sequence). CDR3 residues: CASSLGEVGEQFF. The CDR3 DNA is TGTGCCAGCAGCTTAGGGGAGGTCGGTGAGCAGTTCTTC.